The entry that follows covers one T cell receptor beta chain sequence. What it binds is not known. V trimming: 3 bases; J trimming: 6 bases; junction bases outside the gene matches: 13. CDR3 size: 17 residues. Germline V lookup: CDR1 ENHRY, CDR2 SYGVKD. The sample originates from a study of response to subunit inactivated influenza vaccine. Study conclusions and caveats: Every seasonal influenza vaccination brings in few new T cells, the authors suggested.

MiXCR, run by TCRdb on the RT-PCR reads, gives a single entry per CDR3 protein. Of 650,000 to 800,000 distinct CDR3 sequences listed, 11% to 15% are singletons. This chain links TRBV10-3 with TRBJ2-1; 8 bases fit TRBD2. This receptor was taken from a man aged 50-60 years who received an inactivated influenza vaccine. The sequences come from PBMCs from blood, collected 14 days before vaccination. DNA for the CDR3: TGTGCCATCAGTGAACACGAGGCTAGCGGGTTAGGCAATGAGCAGTTCTTC. It translates to CAISEHEASGLGNEQFF.